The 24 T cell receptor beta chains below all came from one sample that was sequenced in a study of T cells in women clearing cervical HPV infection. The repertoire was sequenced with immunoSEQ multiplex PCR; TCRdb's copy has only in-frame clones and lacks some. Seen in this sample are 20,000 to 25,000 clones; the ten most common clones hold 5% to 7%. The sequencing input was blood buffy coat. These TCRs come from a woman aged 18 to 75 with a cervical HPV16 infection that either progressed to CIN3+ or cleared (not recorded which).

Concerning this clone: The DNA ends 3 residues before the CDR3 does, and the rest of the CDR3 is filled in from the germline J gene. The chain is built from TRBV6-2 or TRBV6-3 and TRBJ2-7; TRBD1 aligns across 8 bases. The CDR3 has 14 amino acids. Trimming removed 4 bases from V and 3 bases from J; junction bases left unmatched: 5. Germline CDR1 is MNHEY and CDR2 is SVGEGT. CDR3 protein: CASSFPGQDYEQYF. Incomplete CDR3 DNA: TGTGCCAGCAGTTTCCCGGGACAGGACTACGAG.

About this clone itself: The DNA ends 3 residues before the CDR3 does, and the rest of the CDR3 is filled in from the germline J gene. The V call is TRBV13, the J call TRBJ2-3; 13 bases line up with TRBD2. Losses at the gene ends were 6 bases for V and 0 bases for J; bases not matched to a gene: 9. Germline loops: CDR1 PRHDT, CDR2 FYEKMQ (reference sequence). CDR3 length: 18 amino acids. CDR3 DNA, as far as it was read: TGTGCCAGCAGTTTACTAGCGGGAGGGGATTCTAGCACAGATACG. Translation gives CASSLLAGGDSSTDT. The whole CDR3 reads CASSLLAGGDSSTDTQYF.

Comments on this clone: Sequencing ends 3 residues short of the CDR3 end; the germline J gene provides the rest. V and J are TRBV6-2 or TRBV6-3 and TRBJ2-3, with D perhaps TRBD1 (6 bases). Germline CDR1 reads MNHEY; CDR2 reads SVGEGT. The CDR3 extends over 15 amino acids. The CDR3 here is CASSYSLQGGQPQYF. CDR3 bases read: TGTGCCAGCAGTTACTCGCTACAGGGTGGACAGCCG.

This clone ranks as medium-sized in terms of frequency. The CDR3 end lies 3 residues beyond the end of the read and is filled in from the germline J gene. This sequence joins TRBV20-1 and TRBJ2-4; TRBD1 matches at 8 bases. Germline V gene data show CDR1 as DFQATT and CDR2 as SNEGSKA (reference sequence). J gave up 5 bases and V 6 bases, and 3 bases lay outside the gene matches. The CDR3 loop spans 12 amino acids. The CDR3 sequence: CSARTGQNIQYF. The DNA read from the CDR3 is TGCAGTGCCCGGACAGGGCAAAACATT.

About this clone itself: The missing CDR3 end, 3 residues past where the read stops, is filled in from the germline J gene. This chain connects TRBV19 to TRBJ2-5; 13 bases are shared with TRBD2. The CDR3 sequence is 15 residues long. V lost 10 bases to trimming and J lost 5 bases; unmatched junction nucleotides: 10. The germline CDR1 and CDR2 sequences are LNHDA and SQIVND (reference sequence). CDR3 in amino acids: CATSILAGGLETQYF. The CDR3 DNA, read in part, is TGTGCCACCTCTATACTAGCGGGAGGGCTTGAGACC.

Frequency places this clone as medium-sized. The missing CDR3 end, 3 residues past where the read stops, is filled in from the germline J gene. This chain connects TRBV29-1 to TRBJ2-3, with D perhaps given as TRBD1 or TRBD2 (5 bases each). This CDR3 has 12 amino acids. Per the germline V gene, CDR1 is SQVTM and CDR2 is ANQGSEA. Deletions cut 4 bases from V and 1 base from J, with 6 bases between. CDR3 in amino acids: CSVGGGTDTQYF. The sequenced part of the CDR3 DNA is TGCAGCGTTGGAGGGGGCACAGATACG.

CDR3 DNA, as far as it was read: TGTGCCAGCAGCCCCCCGGGACTAGGTAACACCGGGGAG. It is translated as CASSPPGLGNTGE. The full CDR3 protein is CASSPPGLGNTGELFF. The chain employs TRBV9 and TRBJ2-2; TRBD2 agrees at 8 bases. Sequencing ends 3 residues short of the CDR3 end; the germline J gene provides the rest. V gave up 4 bases and J gave up 2 bases; unmatched junction bases: 7. There are 16 residues in the CDR3. In germline, CDR1 is SGDLS, CDR2 YYNGEE.

The CDR3 protein is CATRATLAGENEQFF. The sequenced part of the CDR3 DNA is TGTGCCACCAGGGCTACCCTAGCGGGAGAGAATGAG. The rearrangement joins TRBV24-1 to TRBJ2-1; the match to TRBD2 covers 10 bases. Read coverage stops 3 residues before the CDR3 terminus; the germline J gene supplies the remainder. Germline CDR1 is KGHDR and CDR2 is SFDVKD. V lost 7 bases, J lost 7 bases, and 9 bases stayed unmatched. This CDR3 region has 15 residues.

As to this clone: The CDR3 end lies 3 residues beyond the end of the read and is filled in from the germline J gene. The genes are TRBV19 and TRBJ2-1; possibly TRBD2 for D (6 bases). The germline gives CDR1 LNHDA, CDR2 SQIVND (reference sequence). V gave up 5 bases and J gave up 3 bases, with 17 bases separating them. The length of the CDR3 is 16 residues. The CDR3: CASSPLGSGLYNEQFF. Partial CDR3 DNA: TGTGCCAGTAGTCCCCTCGGTAGCGGTCTCTACAATGAG.

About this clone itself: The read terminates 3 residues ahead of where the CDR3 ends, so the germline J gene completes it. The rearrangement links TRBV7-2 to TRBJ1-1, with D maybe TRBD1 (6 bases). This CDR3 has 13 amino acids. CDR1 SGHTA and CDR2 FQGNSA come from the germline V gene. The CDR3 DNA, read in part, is TGTGCCAGCAGCGGGGGCAGGGGAGGAAAA. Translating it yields CASSGGRGGK. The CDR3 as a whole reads CASSGGRGGKAFF.

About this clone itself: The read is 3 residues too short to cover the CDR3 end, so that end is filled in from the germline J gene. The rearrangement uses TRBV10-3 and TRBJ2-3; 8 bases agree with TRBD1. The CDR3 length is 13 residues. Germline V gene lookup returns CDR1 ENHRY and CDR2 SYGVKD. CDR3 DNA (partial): TGTGCCATCAGCGATGACAGGGGTGAGACG. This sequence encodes CAISDDRGET. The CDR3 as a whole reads CAISDDRGETQYF.

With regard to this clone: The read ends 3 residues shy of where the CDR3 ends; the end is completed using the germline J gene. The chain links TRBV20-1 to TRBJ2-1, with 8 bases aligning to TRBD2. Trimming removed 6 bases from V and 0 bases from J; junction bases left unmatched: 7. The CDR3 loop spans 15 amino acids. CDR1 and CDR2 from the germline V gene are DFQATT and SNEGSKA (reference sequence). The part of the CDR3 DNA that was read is TGCAGTGCGGCGGGGGCGGGAGGCTCCTACAATGAG. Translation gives CSAAGAGGSYNE. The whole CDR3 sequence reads CSAAGAGGSYNEQFF.

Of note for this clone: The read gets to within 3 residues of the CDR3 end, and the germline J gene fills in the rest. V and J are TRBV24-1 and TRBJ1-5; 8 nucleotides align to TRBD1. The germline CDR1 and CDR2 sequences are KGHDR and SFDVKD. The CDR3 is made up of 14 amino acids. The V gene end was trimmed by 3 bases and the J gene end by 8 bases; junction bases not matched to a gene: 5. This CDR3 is CATSDPGGLEPQHF. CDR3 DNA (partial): TGTGCCACCAGTGATCCAGGGGGCCTTGAGCCC.

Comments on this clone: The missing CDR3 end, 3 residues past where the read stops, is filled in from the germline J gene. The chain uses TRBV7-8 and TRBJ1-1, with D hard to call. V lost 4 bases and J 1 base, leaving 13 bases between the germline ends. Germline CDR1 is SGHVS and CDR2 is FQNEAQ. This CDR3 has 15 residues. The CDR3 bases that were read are TGTGCCAGCAGCTCGTTTCCGGGTCCGAACACTGAA. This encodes CASSSFPGPNTE. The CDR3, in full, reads CASSSFPGPNTEAFF.

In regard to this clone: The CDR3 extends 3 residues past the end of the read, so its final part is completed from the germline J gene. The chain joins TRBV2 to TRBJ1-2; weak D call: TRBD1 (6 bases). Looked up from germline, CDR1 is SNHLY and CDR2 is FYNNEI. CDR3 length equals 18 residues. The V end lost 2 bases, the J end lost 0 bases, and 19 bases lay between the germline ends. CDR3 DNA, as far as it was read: TGTGCCAGCAGTGAATTCCGGACAGATCTGAAGACTAACTATGGC. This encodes CASSEFRTDLKTNYG. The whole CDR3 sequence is CASSEFRTDLKTNYGYTF.

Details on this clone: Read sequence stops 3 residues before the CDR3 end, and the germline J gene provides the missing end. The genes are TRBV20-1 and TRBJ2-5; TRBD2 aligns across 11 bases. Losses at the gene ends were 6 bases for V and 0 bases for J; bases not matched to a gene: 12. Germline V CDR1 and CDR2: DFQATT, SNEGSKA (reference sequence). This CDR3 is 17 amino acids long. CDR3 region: CSARGLAGGPYQETQYF. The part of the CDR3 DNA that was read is TGCAGTGCCCGCGGGCTAGCGGGAGGACCGTACCAAGAGACC.

CDR3 loop: CASSALAGAGETQYF. The sequenced CDR3 bases are TGTGCCAGCAGCGCCCTAGCGGGAGCAGGGGAGACG. The V gene is TRBV7-7, the J gene TRBJ2-3; TRBD2 aligns across 10 bases. Coverage ceases 3 residues before the CDR3 finishes, and the germline J gene fills in the end. The CDR3 spans 15 residues. Germline CDR1 and CDR2: SSHAT and FNYEAQ (reference sequence).

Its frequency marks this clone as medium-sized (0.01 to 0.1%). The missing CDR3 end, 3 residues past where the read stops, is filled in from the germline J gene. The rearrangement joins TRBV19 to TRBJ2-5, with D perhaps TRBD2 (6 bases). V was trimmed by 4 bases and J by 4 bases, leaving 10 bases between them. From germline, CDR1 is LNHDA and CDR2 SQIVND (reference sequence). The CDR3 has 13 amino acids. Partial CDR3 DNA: TGTGCCAGTAGTACCGTGGAGGGAGAGACC. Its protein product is CASSTVEGET. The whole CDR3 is CASSTVEGETQYF.

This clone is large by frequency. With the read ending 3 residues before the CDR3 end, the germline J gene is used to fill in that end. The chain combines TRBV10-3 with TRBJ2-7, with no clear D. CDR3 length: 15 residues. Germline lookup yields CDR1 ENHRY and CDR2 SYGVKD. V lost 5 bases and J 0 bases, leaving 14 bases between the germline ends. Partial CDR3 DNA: TGTGCCATCAGTCCCCGAACCGCGAGCTCCTACGAG. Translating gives CAISPRTASSYE. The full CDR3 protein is CAISPRTASSYEQYF.

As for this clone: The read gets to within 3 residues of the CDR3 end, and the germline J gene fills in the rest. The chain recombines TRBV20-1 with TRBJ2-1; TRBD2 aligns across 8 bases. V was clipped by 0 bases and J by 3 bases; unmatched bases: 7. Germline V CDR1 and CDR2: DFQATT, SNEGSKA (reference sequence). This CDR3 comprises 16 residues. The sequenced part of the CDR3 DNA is TGCAGTGCTAGAGAGTCAGCGGGAGTGCGCTACAATGAG. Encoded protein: CSARESAGVRYNE. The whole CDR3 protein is CSARESAGVRYNEQFF.

The DNA read from the CDR3 is TGTGCCAGCAGTCCTCGCGTGGCCTACAATGAG. Translating gives CASSPRVAYNE. The whole CDR3 protein is CASSPRVAYNEQFF. The chain couples TRBV12-3 or TRBV12-4 to TRBJ2-1; no clear D. The read is 3 residues too short to cover the CDR3 end, so that end is filled in from the germline J gene. The CDR3 is made up of 14 amino acids. Trimming cost V 5 bases and J 2 bases, with 10 bases left between them.

The CDR3 bases that were read are TGCGCCAGCAGCCGCCGGGACAGTTCGTGGACTGAA. Protein product: CASSRRDSSWTE. The entire CDR3 reads CASSRRDSSWTEAFF. This chain connects TRBV4-1 to TRBJ1-1, with 7 bases fitting TRBD1. The read is 3 residues too short to cover the CDR3 end, so that end is filled in from the germline J gene. V shed 4 bases and J 5 bases; nucleotides not matched to a gene: 10. This CDR3 is 15 amino acids long. The germline V gene has CDR1 MGHRA and CDR2 YSYEKL.

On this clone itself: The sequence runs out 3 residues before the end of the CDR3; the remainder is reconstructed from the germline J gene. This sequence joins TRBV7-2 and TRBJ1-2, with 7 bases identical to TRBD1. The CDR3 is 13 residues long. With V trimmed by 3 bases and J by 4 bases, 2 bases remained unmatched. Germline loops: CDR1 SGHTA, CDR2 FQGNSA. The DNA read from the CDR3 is TGTGCCAGCAGCTTCAGACAGGGCTATGGC. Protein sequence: CASSFRQGYG. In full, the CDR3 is CASSFRQGYGYTF.

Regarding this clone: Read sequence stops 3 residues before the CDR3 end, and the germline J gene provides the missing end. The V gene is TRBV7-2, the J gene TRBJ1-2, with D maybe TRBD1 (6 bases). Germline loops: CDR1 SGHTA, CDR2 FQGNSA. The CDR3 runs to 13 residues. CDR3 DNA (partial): TGTGCCAGCAGCATCCGACGAGAGGGGGAC. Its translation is CASSIRREGD. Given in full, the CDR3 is CASSIRREGDYTF. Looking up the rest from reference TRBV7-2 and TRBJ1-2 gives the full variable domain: GAGVSQSPSNKVTEKGKDVELRCDPISGHTALYWYRQSLGQGLEFLIYFQGNSAPDKSGLPSDRFSAERTGGSVSTLTIQRTQQEDSAVYLCASSIRREGDYTFGSGTRLTVV.